The sequence of this T cell receptor (beta chain) was determined in a study of beta chain features in type 1 diabetes. At the level of the study: Patients did not differ from healthy donors in age, gender or cell yield.

The sequenced template was cDNA made from the entire isolated RNA. Repertoires were generated with immunoSEQ multiplex PCR, while TCRdb's copy carries only in-frame clones and drops some. The profile covers more than 300,000 clones, with roughly an eighth appearing a single time and approximately 0.015% taken by the ten largest. Comment on this clone: The antigen is unknown.

V was clipped by 3 bases and J by 9 bases, with 18 bases between them. CDR3 length: 15 amino acids. Per the germline V gene, CDR1 is KGHSH and CDR2 is LQKENI. Study-wide results and caveats: VDJ junctions from patients with type 1 diabetes contained fewer insertions and more deletions. Compared to healthy donors, patients appeared to have naive, central memory and Treg TCRB repertoires that were more alike.

Sequenced sample: naive CD4+ T cells from blood. The receptor comes from a man aged 18 to 29 in good health. The gene calls are TRBV18 and TRBJ2-1, with a weak D call TRBD2 (5 bases). CDR3: CASSPTSLAQVEQFF. As DNA, the CDR3 is TGTGCCAGCTCACCTACTAGTTTGGCGCAGGTTGAGCAGTTCTTC.